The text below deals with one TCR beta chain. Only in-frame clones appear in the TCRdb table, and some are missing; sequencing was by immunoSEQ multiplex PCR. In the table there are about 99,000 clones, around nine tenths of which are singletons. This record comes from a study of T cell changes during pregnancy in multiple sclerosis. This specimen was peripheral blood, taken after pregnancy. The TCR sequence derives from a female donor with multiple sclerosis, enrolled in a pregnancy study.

CDR3 protein: CASRSGGAREQFF. Written as DNA, the CDR3 is TGTGCCAGCAGAAGCGGGGGGGCACGCGAGCAGTTCTTC. The V and J genes are TRBV7-2 and TRBJ2-1; TRBD2 matches at 10 bases. This CDR3 has 13 residues. Per germline, CDR1 SGHTA and CDR2 FQGNSA. V lost 6 bases to trimming and J lost 10 bases; unmatched junction nucleotides: 6.